This T cell receptor (beta chain) was recorded in a study of Ad26.COV2.S vaccination and SARS-CoV-2 variants. Turning to the study itself: Once or twice, 56 days apart, Ad26.COV2.S was delivered intramuscularly. Study observations and caveats: Greater spike-specific TCR breadth was seen in vaccine recipients than in placebo recipients.

To note about this clone: The target antigen is unknown.

Germline V lookup: CDR1 SGHNT, CDR2 YENEEA. V dropped 2 bases and J dropped 3 bases, with 3 bases sitting between them. The CDR3 consists of 12 residues. TCRdb's copy holds only in-frame clones and misses some; the assay was immunoSEQ multiplex PCR. The sample lists a few hundred thousand clones, around nine tenths occurring once. The treatment was: some 20 received Ad26.COV2.S at low or high dose, single or two shots; roughly 5 received placebo; per-sample allocation not given. Day 63 after the first injection of vaccine or placebo was the sampling time. Based in Boston, the donor was an adult of 18-55 years.

The source of this sequence is a person aged 18-65 years who received the Ad26.COV2.S COVID-19 vaccine or a placebo. The sample was peripheral blood, taken in a trial of Ad26.COV2.S vaccine versus placebo. The chain recombines TRBV11-3 with TRBJ2-3, with D unresolved. The CDR3 region is CASSLNTDTQYF. The CDR3 coding sequence is TGTGCCAGCAGCTTAAATACAGATACGCAGTATTTT.